Listed below are T cell receptor beta chains from one sample, sequenced in a study of tumor-infiltrating lymphocytes in primary liver carcinoma. TCRdb itself ran the multiplex PCR reads through MiXCR, one entry per CDR3 protein. Of over 35,000 distinct CDR3 sequences listed, around 72% are singletons. What was sequenced was liver tumor tissue from sampling region 2. All receptors come from a man aged 40-55 years with primary liver carcinoma and hepatitis B virus infection. Both conserved end residues are part of each CDR3. The D gene is left open where the match is weak. Clone size is stated in some rows and not others, as once, few, many or a class when expanded.

abundance	v_gene	d_gene	j_gene	CDR3nt	CDR3aa
.	TRBV11-2	TRBD2	TRBJ2-1	TGTGCCAGCAGCTTAGATGGGGGCGGGAGGGCCTACAATGAACAGTTCTTC	CASSLDGGGRAYNEQFF
.	TRBV12-3/TRBV12-4	.	TRBJ2-5	TGTACCAGCGGCCGAAGCGGGACAGAGACTCAGTACTTC	CTSGRSGTETQYF
.	TRBV19	.	TRBJ1-6	TGTGTCATGAGGACACTTGATTCACCCCTCCACTTT	CVMRTLDSPLHF
once	TRBV5-1	TRBD1	TRBJ2-1	TGCGCCAGTAACTTCTCAGGGGGTTATAATGAGCAGTTCTTC	CASNFSGGYNEQFF
.	TRBV4-1	.	TRBJ2-7	TGCGCCAGTAGCCGCAGTGACAGAGGATACGCGCAGTACTTC	CASSRSDRGYAQYF
few	TRBV7-3	.	TRBJ2-3	TGTGCCAGCAGACTCTTAGGAGGGAACACAGATACGCAGTATTTT	CASRLLGGNTDTQYF
.	TRBV25-1	.	TRBJ1-5	TGTGCCAGTAGTGAAGAAGTCTGGGGGCGGAAAAGCAATCAGCCCCAGCATTTT	CASSEEVWGRKSNQPQHF
.	TRBV4-1	TRBD1	TRBJ2-1	TGCGCCAGTAGCCAACAGGGGGAGAGAGAAAGTGAGCAGTTCTTC	CASSQQGERESEQFF
.	TRBV4-1	.	TRBJ1-1	TGCGCCAGCCACATATCTGAAGACACTGAAGCTTTCTTT	CASHISEDTEAFF
.	TRBV4-1	TRBD2	TRBJ2-5	TGCGCCAGCAACTCTTCAGGAGGCCCCGCTAGCGGCCAAGAGACCCGGTACTTC	CASNSSGGPASGQETRYF
many	TRBV12-3/TRBV12-4	TRBD1	TRBJ1-3	TGTGCCAGCAGTCCACCGGGACAGAGCTCTGGAAACACCATATATTTT	CASSPPGQSSGNTIYF
.	TRBV6-5	.	TRBJ2-5	TGTGCCAGCAGTTACCCGGGGGCGGAGGTCCAGTACTTC	CASSYPGAEVQYF
.	TRBV7-9	.	TRBJ1-3	TGTGCCAGCAGCCCACCCTACGGGGTGAATGGAGACACCATATATTTT	CASSPPYGVNGDTIYF
.	TRBV5-1	.	TRBJ2-3	TGCGCCAGCAGCTCCGCCAGGAGCTGGACAGATACGCGGTATTTT	CASSSARSWTDTRYF
.	TRBV29-1	TRBD2	TRBJ2-5	TGCAGCGTTCGGACTAGCGGGAGTTGCAGAGACCAGTACTTC	CSVRTSGSCRDQYF
.	TRBV12-3/TRBV12-4	TRBD2	TRBJ2-1	TGTGCCAGCCTCTCTAGCGGGAGGGTGGGGGAGCAATTCTTC	CASLSSGRVGEQFF
.	TRBV12-3/TRBV12-4	.	TRBJ2-5	TGTGCCAACAGTTCCTATGGTCAGGTGGACCAAGAGACCCAGTACTTC	CANSSYGQVDQETQYF
.	TRBV29-1	.	TRBJ2-1	TGCAGTGTTGATGGTGGTGGGGCAAGAAATGAGCAGTTCTTC	CSVDGGGARNEQFF
.	TRBV12-3/TRBV12-4	.	TRBJ2-5	TGTTCCAGCAGTTTTTCAGGGAATGAGGAGCCCCAGTACTTC	CSSSFSGNEEPQYF
many	TRBV9	.	TRBJ1-4	TGTGCCAGCAACTCGCAGGGGTCTAATGAAAAACTGTTTTTT	CASNSQGSNEKLFF
many	TRBV14	TRBD2	TRBJ2-5	TGTGCCAGCAGCCAAGGTTCTGGGAGGGGCGCTTACTTCGGGGAGACCCAGTACTTC	CASSQGSGRGAYFGETQYF
.	TRBV29-1	.	TRBJ2-5	TGCAGCGTTGGAGTGGACGGGGGGCGAGCAGAGACCCAGTACTTC	CSVGVDGGRAETQYF
.	TRBV11-2	TRBD2	TRBJ2-1	TGTGGCAGCAGCTTAGATTCTAGCGGGAGGTCTCTGTTCTTC	CGSSLDSSGRSLFF
.	TRBV5-5	.	TRBJ2-7	TGTGTCAGCAGCAGGGGAGTGTACTCGTCCTACGAGCAGTACTTC	CVSSRGVYSSYEQYF
.	TRBV12-3/TRBV12-4	TRBD1	TRBJ2-7	TGTGCCAGCAGTTGGGGACAGGGGGGTGAGCAGTACTTC	CASSWGQGGEQYF
.	TRBV4-2	TRBD2	TRBJ2-5	TGTGCCAGCAGCCAAACGACTAGCGGGAGGGCCGGCTCGGAGGCCCAATACTTC	CASSQTTSGRAGSEAQYF
few	TRBV5-1	.	TRBJ2-7	TGCGCTAGCAGCTTGGGTCGGATGAACTCCTACGAGCAGTACTTC	CASSLGRMNSYEQYF
.	TRBV5-1	.	TRBJ2-1	TGCGCCAGCAACTTGGATGAGGGCGCGTTGGGAGCCGAGCAGTTCTTC	CASNLDEGALGAEQFF
.	TRBV29-1	.	TRBJ2-7	TGCAGCGCTGCCCCGACAGGTCTCCACGAGAAGTACTTC	CSAAPTGLHEKYF
.	TRBV11-2	.	TRBJ1-1	TGTGACAGCAGCTTAGGCCTGAACTCTGAAGCTCTCTTT	CDSSLGLNSEALF
.	TRBV7-6	.	TRBJ1-3	TGTGCCAGCTGCTTATTTGGATCTGGAAACACCATATATTTT	CASCLFGSGNTIYF
once	TRBV29-1	.	TRBJ1-1	TGCAGCGTTCGATGGGGCTTGGCTGAAGCTTTCTTT	CSVRWGLAEAFF
many	TRBV6-1	.	TRBJ1-1	TGTGCCAGCAGTGTTTTATTATATAGGTTCTCTATGAACACTGAAGCTTTCTTT	CASSVLLYRFSMNTEAFF
once	TRBV7-2	.	TRBJ2-1	TGTGCCAGCAGCCTAGCGCGGGGGCAGTACAATGAGCAGTCCTTC	CASSLARGQYNEQSF
.	TRBV5-4	TRBD2	TRBJ2-3	TGTACCAGCAGCTCCAAGGAGGGAGCGGGGGATACACAGTATTTT	CTSSSKEGAGDTQYF
.	TRBV4-2	.	TRBJ1-1	TGTGCCAGCAGCCCGAGGGTCTCCGGACTGAACGCTGAAGCTCTCTTT	CASSPRVSGLNAEALF
many	TRBV2	.	TRBJ1-2	TGTGCCAGCAGAAGATCCGACAGAAGCTATGGCTACACCTTC	CASRRSDRSYGYTF
few	TRBV5-5	.	TRBJ2-7	TGTGCCAGCAGCTTGGCGACTAGTCGGGATTACGAGCAGTACTTC	CASSLATSRDYEQYF
many	TRBV4-1	.	TRBJ2-7	TGCGCCAGCAGCCAGGTGGAGGGGGGGCTTGGCTACGGGCAGTACTTC	CASSQVEGGLGYGQYF
.	TRBV7-9	TRBD2	TRBJ2-1	TGCGCCAGCAGCCAGACTAGCGGACAACTAAACTACAATGAGCAGTTCTTC	CASSQTSGQLNYNEQFF
.	TRBV20-1	.	TRBJ1-2	TGCAGTGCTAGAGTCAGGGGCCCAGCCGGAGGCTACACCTTC	CSARVRGPAGGYTF
.	TRBV6-5	.	TRBJ2-1	TGTGCCAGCAGTCTTGGGACCAGCGTCTCCTACAATGAGCAGTTCTTC	CASSLGTSVSYNEQFF
.	TRBV11-2	TRBD2	TRBJ2-1	TGTGCCAGCAGCTTGGATAGGGGCGGGAGGTTTTACGATGAGCAGCTCTTC	CASSLDRGGRFYDEQLF
.	TRBV5-5	.	TRBJ2-2	TGTGCCAGCAGTTTGGAGCAGGGGGGCACCGGGGAGCTGTTTTTT	CASSLEQGGTGELFF
.	TRBV14	.	TRBJ2-1	TGCGCCAGCAGCCATGTGGGTACCAGCAGGAGATATTACAATGAGCAGTTCTTC	CASSHVGTSRRYYNEQFF